A single sample gave rise to the 3 T cell receptor beta chains below, sequenced in a study of Graves' ophthalmopathy and Graves' hyperthyroidism. RNA transcripts yielded amplified TCR beta CDR3 regions. First-round RT-PCR used HTBI primers; second-round multiplex PCR followed. From the multiplex PCR reads, TCRdb called clonotypes with MiXCR, one entry per CDR3 protein. The sample carries roughly 400,000 distinct CDR3 sequences, 15% to 17% recorded once. The specimen was peripheral blood. The source is a woman aged 18-30 years with stable Graves' hyperthyroidism.

V and J are TRBV5-1 and TRBJ1-6, with 7 bases lining up with TRBD1. Germline lookup yields CDR1 SGHRS and CDR2 YFSETQ. The V gene end was trimmed by 4 bases and the J gene end by 14 bases; junction bases not matched to a gene: 3. This CDR3 is 11 amino acids long. The CDR3: CASSGTGALHF. The CDR3, as DNA: TGCGCCAGCAGCGGAACAGGGGCCCTCCACTTT.

This clonotype was detected ten times or more. The chain uses TRBV5-1 and TRBJ2-5; maybe TRBD1 (5 bases). V lost 0 bases, J lost 5 bases, and 17 bases lay in between. Germline-derived CDR1 and CDR2 are SGHRS and YFSETQ. The CDR3 sequence is 16 residues long. CDR3 residues: CASSLGTLGPRETQYF. CDR3 in DNA: TGCGCCAGCAGCTTGGGGACACTCGGACCCAGGGAGACCCAGTACTTC.

V usage is TRBV7-2 and J usage is TRBJ1-2; the D gene is possibly TRBD1 (5 bases). This CDR3 has 14 amino acids. Deletions cut 3 bases from V and 5 bases from J, with 13 bases between. From germline, CDR1 is SGHTA and CDR2 FQGNSA. The CDR3 bases are TGTGCCAGCAGCTTGGGCGGACAAGAATATGGCTACACCTTC. It is translated as CASSLGGQEYGYTF.